Given below is one T cell receptor beta chain in context. The PCR was carried out with 60 Vbeta primers and 13 Jbeta primers. TCRdb keeps only in-frame clones here, not all; method: immunoSEQ multiplex PCR. The sample spans approximately 190,000 clones; the ten largest clones claim roughly 0.74%. This CDR3 comprises 15 residues. V was pared by 6 bases and J by 4 bases, with 8 bases of the junction left unmatched. The V gene's germline CDR1 is MNHEY and CDR2 SVGAGI. This sample is part of a study of cytomegalovirus exposure and HLA in healthy donors. The origin of this receptor is a boy under 18 in good health and CMV-seronegative. The chain recombines TRBV6-5 with TRBJ1-5; TRBD1 agrees at 8 bases. The sequenced sample was PBMCs. CDR3 DNA sequence: TGTGCCAGCAGGCCGACAGGGGCCCTAAATCAGCCCCAGCATTTT. Encoded protein: CASRPTGALNQPQHF.